This paragraph covers one TCR beta chain sequence. The antigen this receptor binds is unknown. Given a much more abundant clone one base away, this may be a read error. No patient had received any treatment before thyroid surgery. Using T-cell receptor beta sequencing, the study looked back at clinical samples from patients collected from about 2011 to 2019. The library was generated by PCR. The data were produced on an Illumina HiSeq 4000. High-throughput sequencing was used to profile the TCR beta-chain CDR3 region of each patient. The published analysis was carried out like this. The researchers built a classifier to tell apart papillary thyroid cancer patients with distant metastasis, based on CDR3 differences among clinicopathological groups. The Shannon index was used to measure repertoire diversity, and the Morisita-Horn index was used to measure how similar tumor and blood repertoires were. Using fastp at Q25 and MiXCR, TCRdb reprocessed the public reads and kept productive beta chains. TCRdb, not the original authors, processed these V and J calls. This sample lists about 60,000 clones; 15% to 20% were detected once. The ten largest clones represent roughly a tenth of the sample.

Including the terminal cysteine and phenylalanine, the CDR3 comprises 14 residues. Just the 42-base CDR3 DNA is kept, in frame starting at base 1. The V end loses 4 bases and the J end loses 3 bases, and a stretch of 13 bases separates them. The CDR1 and CDR2 encoded by the germline V gene (reference sequence) are DFQATT and SNEGSKA. This specimen comes from a study of metastatic and nonmetastatic thyroid tumors (dated by TCRdb to the early 2020s). About the full investigation: Repertoires were compared across peripheral blood and tumor or nodule tissue samples from malignant and benign thyroid patients. Study-wide conclusions, independent of this receptor: In both blood and tumor samples, malignant tumors were reported to have significantly higher TCR beta diversity than benign nodules.

The TCR comes from a male donor with papillary thyroid cancer or a benign thyroid nodule (not recorded which). Some clones in this sample may be carry-over from other donors' samples. The chain links TRBV20-1 with TRBJ2-4, and TRBD2 may be the D gene, going by 5 matching bases. The sequencing input was blood. The base sequence is TGCAGTGCTATAGGGTCCGGGGTCAAAAACATTCAGTACTTC. It codes for CSAIGSGVKNIQYF.